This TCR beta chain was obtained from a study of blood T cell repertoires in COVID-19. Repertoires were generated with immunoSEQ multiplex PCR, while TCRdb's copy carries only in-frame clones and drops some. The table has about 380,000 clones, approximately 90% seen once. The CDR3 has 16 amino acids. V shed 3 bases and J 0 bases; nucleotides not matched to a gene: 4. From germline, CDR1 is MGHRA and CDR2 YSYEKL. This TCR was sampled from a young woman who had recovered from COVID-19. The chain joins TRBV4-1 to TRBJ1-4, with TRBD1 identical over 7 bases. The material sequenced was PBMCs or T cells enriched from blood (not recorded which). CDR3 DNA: TGCGCCAGCAGCCAGGGACAGAGTGCAACTAATGAAAAACTGTTTTTT. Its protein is CASSQGQSATNEKLFF.